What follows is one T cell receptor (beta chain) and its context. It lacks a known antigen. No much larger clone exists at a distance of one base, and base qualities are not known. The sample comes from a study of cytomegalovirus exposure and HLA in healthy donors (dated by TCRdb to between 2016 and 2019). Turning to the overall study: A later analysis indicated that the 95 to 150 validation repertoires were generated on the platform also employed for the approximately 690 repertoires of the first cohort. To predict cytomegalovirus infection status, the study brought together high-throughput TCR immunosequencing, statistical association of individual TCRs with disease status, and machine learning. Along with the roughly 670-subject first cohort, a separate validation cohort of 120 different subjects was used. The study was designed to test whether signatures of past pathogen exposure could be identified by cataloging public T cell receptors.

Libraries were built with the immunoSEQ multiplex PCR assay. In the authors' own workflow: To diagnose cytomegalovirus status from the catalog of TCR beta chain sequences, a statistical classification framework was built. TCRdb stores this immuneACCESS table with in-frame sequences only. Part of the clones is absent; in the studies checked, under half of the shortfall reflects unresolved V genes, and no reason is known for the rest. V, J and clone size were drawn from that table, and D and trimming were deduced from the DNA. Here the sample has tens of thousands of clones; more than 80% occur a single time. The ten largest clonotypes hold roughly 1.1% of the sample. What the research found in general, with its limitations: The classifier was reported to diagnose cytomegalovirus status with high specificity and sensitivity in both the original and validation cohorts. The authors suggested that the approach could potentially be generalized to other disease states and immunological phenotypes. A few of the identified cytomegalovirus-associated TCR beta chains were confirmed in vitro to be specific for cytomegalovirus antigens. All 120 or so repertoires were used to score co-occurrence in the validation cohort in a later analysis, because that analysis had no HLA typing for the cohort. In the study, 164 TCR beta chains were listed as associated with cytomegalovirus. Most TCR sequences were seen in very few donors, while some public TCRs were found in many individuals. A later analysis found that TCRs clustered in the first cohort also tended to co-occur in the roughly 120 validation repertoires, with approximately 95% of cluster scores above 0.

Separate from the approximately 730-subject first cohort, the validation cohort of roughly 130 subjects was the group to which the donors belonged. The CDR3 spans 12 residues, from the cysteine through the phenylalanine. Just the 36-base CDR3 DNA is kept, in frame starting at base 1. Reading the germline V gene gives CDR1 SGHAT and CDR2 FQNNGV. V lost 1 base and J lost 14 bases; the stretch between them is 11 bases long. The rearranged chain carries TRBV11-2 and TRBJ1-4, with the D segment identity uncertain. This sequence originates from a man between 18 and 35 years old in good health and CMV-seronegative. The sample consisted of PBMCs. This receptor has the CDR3 CASSLVVGGLFF. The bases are TGTGCCAGCAGCTTAGTGGTCGGCGGGCTGTTTTTT.